This T cell receptor beta chain originates from a study of shared clonotypes between healthy human individuals. The ends lost 4 bases at V and 8 bases at J; junction bases unmatched: 7. The germline V gene encodes CDR1 KGHSH and CDR2 LQKENI. This CDR3 has 15 amino acids. The repertoire was sequenced with immunoSEQ multiplex PCR; TCRdb's copy has only in-frame clones and lacks some. The table shows some 470,000 clones, with 76% occurring only once. This chain connects TRBV18 to TRBJ2-1; TRBD2 aligns across 11 bases. The sample taken for sequencing was PBMCs. This receptor was identified in a woman aged 35 to 49 in good health. Some clones in this sample may be carry-over from other donors' samples. The CDR3 DNA sequence: TGTGCCAGCTCACTGGGACTAGCGGTGAGTGATGAGCAGTTCTTC. Encoded protein: CASSLGLAVSDEQFF. Together with reference TRBV18 and TRBJ2-1, the CDR3 gives the full variable domain: NAGVMQNPRHLVRRRGQEARLRCSPMKGHSHVYWYRQLPEEGLKFMVYLQKENIIDESGMPKERFSAEFPKEGPSILRIQQVVRGDSAAYFCASSLGLAVSDEQFFGPGTRLTVL.